The rows below give T cell receptor beta chains drawn from one sample of a study of T cell responses to AZD1222 COVID-19 vaccine. Using immunoSEQ multiplex PCR, the repertoire was profiled, and TCRdb retains in-frame clones only, with some absent. The table includes about 92,000 clones, 88% detected once. The material sequenced was peripheral blood, taken on day 0 of MenACWY control vaccination. The source is an adult in good health. The CDR3 runs from the conserved cysteine through the conserved F or W. Fields, in order: clone size, D gene, J gene, V gene, CDR3 DNA, CDR3 protein. D genes are given only for firm matches. Clone size appears in some rows only: once, few, many, or a class for an expanded clone.

>-|-|TRBJ1-1|TRBV3-1/TRBV3-2
TGTGCCAGCAGCCAACCAGGCATGAACACTGAAGCTTTCTTT
CASSQPGMNTEAFF
>once|TRBD1|TRBJ1-1|TRBV19
TGTGCCAGTAGTCCTGGGACAGGGTACGACACTGAAGCTTTCTTT
CASSPGTGYDTEAFF
>-|TRBD1|TRBJ1-6|TRBV7-8
TGTGCCAGCAGCGCAGGGGGGGGCTCCAACATCGTGCCCCTCCACTTT
CASSAGGGSNIVPLHF
>-|-|TRBJ1-2|TRBV25-1
TGTGCCAGCAGTGAAGTGGGGGACTGGCAAACTATTGGCTACACCTTC
CASSEVGDWQTIGYTF
>once|TRBD1|TRBJ2-7|TRBV9
TGTGCCAGCAGCGTAGGCGGGACAGGGGGCGCATACGAGCAGTACTTC
CASSVGGTGGAYEQYF
>-|-|TRBJ1-4|TRBV2
TGTGCCAGCACTCTCCTGGGGGGGGCAATTGAAAAACTGTTTTTT
CASTLLGGAIEKLFF
>-|-|TRBJ1-1|TRBV5-6
TGTGCCAGCAGCTTGGGGGGCTATAAGAACACTGAAGCTTTCTTT
CASSLGGYKNTEAFF
>-|-|TRBJ1-6|TRBV18
TGTGCCAGCTCACCGACAAACGAAGGGGGAACACCCCTCCACTTT
CASSPTNEGGTPLHF
>-|TRBD2|TRBJ2-5|TRBV5-4
TGTGCCAGCAGCACGAAAATGACTAGCAGCAGGGAGACCCAGTACTTC
CASSTKMTSSRETQYF
>-|TRBD1|TRBJ1-2|TRBV30
TGTGCCTGGAAGACAGGGCTTAGGGGCTACACCTTC
CAWKTGLRGYTF
>-|TRBD2|TRBJ2-7|TRBV2
TGTGCCAGCAGTGAAGCGGTAGCGGGGGGGATCTACGAGCAGTACTTC
CASSEAVAGGIYEQYF
>-|-|TRBJ1-2|TRBV2
TGTGCCAGCAACACCGGGGGAAACGGCTATGGCTACACCTTC
CASNTGGNGYGYTF
>-|-|TRBJ2-2|TRBV29-1
TGCAGCGTTGGGAAGGCCACAACCCTCAACACCGGGGAGCTGTTTTTT
CSVGKATTLNTGELFF
>-|-|TRBJ1-2|TRBV6-1
TGTGCCAGCAGTGAAGATTGGGAGGCTAACTATGGCTACACCTTC
CASSEDWEANYGYTF
>-|-|TRBJ1-1|TRBV4-3
TGCGCCAGCAGCCAAGGGACGGTCAACACTGAAGCTTTCTTT
CASSQGTVNTEAFF
>-|TRBD2|TRBJ2-7|TRBV5-4
TGTGCCAGCAGCTGGGGTCCGGGACTAGCGGCTTCCCTGTCCTACGAGCAGTACTTC
CASSWGPGLAASLSYEQYF
>-|TRBD1|TRBJ2-3|TRBV7-9
TGTGCCAGCAGCACGGGACAGGGCTTGACAGATACGCAGTATTTT
CASSTGQGLTDTQYF
>-|TRBD1|TRBJ1-1|TRBV28
TGTGCCAGCAGAGGACAGGGTTGGACTGAAGCTTTCTTT
CASRGQGWTEAFF
>-|-|TRBJ2-7|TRBV6-1
TGTGCCAGCAGTGAAAATGTTGTCTACGAGCAGTACTTC
CASSENVVYEQYF
>-|-|TRBJ2-3|TRBV3-1/TRBV3-2
TGTGCCAGCAGCGAAGGCAGTCCCATGCAAGATACGCAGTATTTT
CASSEGSPMQDTQYF
>few|TRBD1|TRBJ1-2|TRBV6-5
TGTGCCAGCAGGGACACAGGGGGGGCTAACTATGGCTACACCTTC
CASRDTGGANYGYTF
>-|-|TRBJ1-2|TRBV5-6
TGTGCCAGCAGTCCCGGGACCGAGTATGGCTACACCTTC
CASSPGTEYGYTF
>-|TRBD1|TRBJ1-4|TRBV2
TGTGCCAGCGGACCGGACAGGGCGGCTAATGAAAAACTGTTTTTT
CASGPDRAANEKLFF
>-|TRBD1|TRBJ2-7|TRBV12-3/TRBV12-4
TGTGCCAGCAGTCCGACAGGGTACGAGCAGTACTTC
CASSPTGYEQYF
>-|-|TRBJ2-7|TRBV19
TGTGCCAGTCAACCCGGGAGCAGGGCATTGGGCGAGCAGTACTTC
CASQPGSRALGEQYF
>-|-|TRBJ2-3|TRBV6-4
TGTGCCAGCAGTGAGGGATCTGACACAGATACGCAGTATTTT
CASSEGSDTDTQYF
>-|-|TRBJ1-5|TRBV27
TGTGCCAGCAGTTTTGTACCCAATCAGCCCCAGCATTTT
CASSFVPNQPQHF
>-|TRBD2|TRBJ2-3|TRBV5-6
TGTGCCAGCAGCCCTGGGACTAGCCGAAGCACAGATACGCAGTATTTT
CASSPGTSRSTDTQYF
>-|-|TRBJ1-3|TRBV10-3
TGTGCCATCAGTGGAGACAATATTAGAAACACCATATATTTT
CAISGDNIRNTIYF
>-|TRBD1|TRBJ1-6|TRBV30
TGTGCCTGGAGCCTACTTCAGGGGACAGGACATTCACCCCTCCACTTT
CAWSLLQGTGHSPLHF